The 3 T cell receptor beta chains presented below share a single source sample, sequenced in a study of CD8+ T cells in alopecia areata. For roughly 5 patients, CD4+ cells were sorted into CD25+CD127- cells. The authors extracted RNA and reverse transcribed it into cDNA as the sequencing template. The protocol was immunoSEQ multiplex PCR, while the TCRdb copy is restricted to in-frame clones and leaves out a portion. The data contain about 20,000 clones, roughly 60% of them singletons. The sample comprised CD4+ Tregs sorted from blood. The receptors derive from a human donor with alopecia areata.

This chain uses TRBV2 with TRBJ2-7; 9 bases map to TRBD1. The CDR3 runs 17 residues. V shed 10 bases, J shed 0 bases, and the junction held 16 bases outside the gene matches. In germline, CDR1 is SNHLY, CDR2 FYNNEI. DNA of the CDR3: TGTGCCATGACCGGGACAGGGTCCTATGGGAGCTCCTACGAGCAGTACTTC. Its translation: CAMTGTGSYGSSYEQYF. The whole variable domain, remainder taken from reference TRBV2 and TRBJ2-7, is EPEVTQTPSHQVTQMGQEVILRCVPISNHLYFYWYRQILGQKVEFLVSFYNNEISEKSEIFDDQFSVERPDGSNFTLKIRSTKLEDSAMYFCAMTGTGSYGSSYEQYFGPGTRLTVT.

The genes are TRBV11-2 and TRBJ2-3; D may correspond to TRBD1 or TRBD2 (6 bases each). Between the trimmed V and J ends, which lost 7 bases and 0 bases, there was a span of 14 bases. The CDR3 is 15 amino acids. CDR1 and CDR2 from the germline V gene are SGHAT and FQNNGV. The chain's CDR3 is CASTLGGMSTDTQYF. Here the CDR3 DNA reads TGTGCCAGCACTCTAGGGGGGATGAGCACAGATACGCAGTATTTT. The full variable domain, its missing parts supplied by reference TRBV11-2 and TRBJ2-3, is EAGVAQSPRYKIIEKRQSVAFWCNPISGHATLYWYQQILGQGPKLLIQFQNNGVVDDSQLPKDRFSAERLKGVDSTLKIQPAKLEDSAVYLCASTLGGMSTDTQYFGPGTRLTVL.

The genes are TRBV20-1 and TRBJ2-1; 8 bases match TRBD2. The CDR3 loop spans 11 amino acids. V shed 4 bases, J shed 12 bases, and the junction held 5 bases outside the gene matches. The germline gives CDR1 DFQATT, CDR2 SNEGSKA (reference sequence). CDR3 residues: CSATPREVQFF. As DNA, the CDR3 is TGCAGTGCTACCCCGCGGGAGGTGCAGTTCTTC.